These 27 T cell receptor beta chains were all obtained from the same sample, sequenced in a study of tumor T cells in aggressive B-cell lymphoma. Produced via immunoSEQ multiplex PCR; TCRdb's table is partial and in-frame only. The table includes several thousand clones, about nine tenths detected once. The sequenced sample consisted of tumor tissue. The receptors shown here come from an adult with diffuse large B cell lymphoma.

The CDR3 DNA is TGCGCCAGCAGCTCCCGACTAGCGGGAGCCGACGAGCAGTACTTC. Translation gives CASSSRLAGADEQYF. The J gene is TRBJ2-7, the V gene TRBV5-1; TRBD2 agrees at 12 bases. The CDR3 has 15 residues. J was trimmed by 5 bases and V by 3 bases; bases with no gene match: 6. Germline CDR1 and CDR2: SGHRS and YFSETQ.

The chain combines TRBV2 with TRBJ2-7; no firm D call. The germline V gene has CDR1 SNHLY and CDR2 FYNNEI. This CDR3 region has 13 residues. Trimming cost V 7 bases and J 2 bases, with 12 bases left between them. The CDR3 DNA reads as TGTGCCAGCACTTCAAATCAGGCCTACGAGCAGTACTTC. Translating it yields CASTSNQAYEQYF.

J is TRBJ2-1 and V is TRBV7-9, with D possibly matching TRBD2 (6 bases). The V gene's germline CDR1 is SEHNR and CDR2 FQNEAQ (reference sequence). The length of the CDR3 is 16 residues. The V gene lost 5 bases and the J gene lost 4 bases, with 18 bases spanning the gap. Here the CDR3 reads CASSPLRDWLYNEQFF. The CDR3 DNA reads TGTGCCAGCAGCCCACTCAGGGACTGGCTTTACAATGAGCAGTTCTTC. Supplemented by reference TRBV7-9 and TRBJ2-1, the full variable domain reads DTGVSQNPRHKITKRGQNVTFRCDPISEHNRLYWYRQTLGQGPEFLTYFQNEAQLEKSRLLSDRFSAERPKGSFSTLEIQRTEQGDSAMYLCASSPLRDWLYNEQFFGPGTRLTVL.

The rearrangement joins TRBV10-3 to TRBJ2-2, with TRBD1 identical over 9 bases. Trimming removed 2 bases from V and 5 bases from J; junction bases left unmatched: 0. Germline V gene sequence: CDR1 ENHRY, CDR2 SYGVKD. This CDR3 region has 14 residues. The CDR3 coding sequence is TGTGCCATCAGTGAGGACAGGGGGACCGGGGAGCTGTTTTTT. It is translated as CAISEDRGTGELFF.

This chain connects TRBV7-9 to TRBJ2-7, with 7 bases lining up with TRBD2. The V segment lost 6 bases and the J segment 4 bases; nucleotides outside the gene matches: 6. In germline, CDR1 is SEHNR, CDR2 FQNEAQ (reference sequence). There are 13 residues in the CDR3. The CDR3 protein is CASSRRGEYEQYF. The CDR3 DNA is TGTGCCAGCAGTCGACGGGGGGAGTACGAGCAGTACTTC.

The chain employs TRBV5-7 and TRBJ2-1; 9 nucleotides agree with TRBD2. TRBV5-7 is an ORF for which the function is uncertain. Trimming removed 7 bases from V and 8 bases from J; junction bases left unmatched: 7. The CDR3 spans 13 residues. CDR3 sequence: CASRAAGGYEQFF. The CDR3 nucleotides read TGTGCCAGCCGAGCAGCGGGAGGCTATGAGCAGTTCTTC.

This chain links TRBV5-1 with TRBJ1-1, with TRBD1 matching over 10 bases. Germline CDR1 reads SGHRS; CDR2 reads YFSETQ. The V segment lost 3 bases and the J segment 6 bases; nucleotides outside the gene matches: 5. The CDR3 extends over 14 amino acids. The CDR3 spells CASSYRDRGAEAFF. In DNA, the CDR3 is TGCGCCAGCAGCTACCGGGACAGGGGCGCTGAAGCTTTCTTT.

This chain uses TRBV2 with TRBJ2-3; weak D call: TRBD1 (6 bases). This CDR3 has 16 amino acids. Trimming removed 2 bases at V and 2 bases at J, with 14 bases between. Germline-derived CDR1 and CDR2 are SNHLY and FYNNEI. CDR3 nucleotide sequence: TGTGCCAGCAGTGAACGTAGAGACAGGTCCACAGATACGCAGTATTTT. Protein sequence: CASSERRDRSTDTQYF.

The chain links TRBV11-2 to TRBJ2-7; 8 nucleotides align to TRBD2. This CDR3 is 14 amino acids long. Trimming cost V 5 bases and J 2 bases; bases outside gene matches: 5. CDR1 and CDR2 from the germline V gene are SGHAT and FQNNGV. The CDR3 here is CASSDSAGAYEQYF. CDR3 sequence (DNA): TGTGCCAGCAGCGATTCAGCGGGGGCCTACGAGCAGTACTTC.

The V and J genes are TRBV5-6 and TRBJ2-1, with D hard to call. V was pared by 7 bases and J by 5 bases, with 22 bases between. The CDR3 has 16 amino acids. Germline V gives CDR1 SGHDT, CDR2 YYEEEE. CDR3 sequence (DNA): TGTGCCAGCCGCCTCACGGGTCCTATCAAAGACAATGAGCAGTTCTTC. Protein: CASRLTGPIKDNEQFF.

The gene calls are TRBV7-2 and TRBJ1-5, with D perhaps matching TRBD1 (6 bases). The CDR3 sequence is 15 residues long. The V and J ends lost 1 base and 9 bases respectively, with 16 bases between them. Germline CDR1 and CDR2: SGHTA and FQGNSA. The DNA for the CDR3 is TGTGCCAGCAGCTTAGGGTCAGGGGCCACGTCGCCCCAGCATTTT. It encodes CASSLGSGATSPQHF.

The chain is built from TRBV6-5 and TRBJ1-4; D is uncertain. V lost 0 bases to trimming and J lost 0 bases, with 8 bases between them. Germline CDR1 is MNHEY and CDR2 is SVGAGI. The CDR3 runs to 16 residues. The CDR3 region has the DNA TGTGCCAGCAGTTACTCTGCGTATGCAACTAATGAAAAACTGTTTTTT. Translated, it gives CASSYSAYATNEKLFF.

The chain is built from TRBV6-5 and TRBJ2-1; 9 bases match TRBD2. V shed 10 bases and J 5 bases; nucleotides not matched to a gene: 12. Germline CDR1 is MNHEY and CDR2 is SVGAGI. The CDR3 has 15 residues. The CDR3 protein is CATRRRGGDNNEQFF. The CDR3 nucleotides are TGTGCCACCAGGAGGCGGGGGGGGGATAACAATGAGCAGTTCTTC.

This clone occurred once. The chain uses TRBV15 and TRBJ1-5; 9 bases map to TRBD1. Germline V lookup: CDR1 LNHNV, CDR2 YYDKDF (reference sequence). The ends lost 6 bases at V and 5 bases at J; junction bases unmatched: 5. The CDR3 totals 14 residues. CDR3 DNA: TGTGCCACCAGAGGGGACAGGGAAGATCAGCCCCAGCATTTT. It encodes CATRGDREDQPQHF.

This sequence joins TRBV15 and TRBJ2-3, with a tentative D call TRBD2 (6 bases). The CDR3 has 13 residues. Germline V gives CDR1 LNHNV, CDR2 YYDKDF (reference sequence). Trimming removed 6 bases at V and 6 bases at J, with 13 bases between. DNA of the CDR3: TGTGCCACCAGGGAAGGGGAGGCGGATACGCAGTATTTT. Its translation: CATREGEADTQYF.

This chain connects TRBV29-1 to TRBJ1-2; no reliable D call. The CDR3 length is 13 residues. V lost 8 bases and J lost 4, with 17 bases in between. Germline V gene lookup returns CDR1 SQVTM and CDR2 ANQGSEA. The CDR3 DNA is TGCAGCATCCCGTCGTTGCAGTCCTATGGCTACACCTTC. This gives the protein CSIPSLQSYGYTF.

The chain couples TRBV9 to TRBJ2-5; D remains ambiguous. CDR1 is SGDLS and CDR2 is YYNGEE in the germline V gene. The CDR3 is made up of 14 amino acids. The V and J ends lost 3 bases and 2 bases respectively, with 11 bases between them. CDR3 nucleotide sequence: TGTGCCAGCAGCGGAAGAGATTTACAAGAGACCCAGTACTTC. Encoded protein: CASSGRDLQETQYF.

This clone has a handful of counts. This chain links TRBV19 with TRBJ2-3, with D hard to call. Germline CDR1 and CDR2: LNHDA and SQIVND (reference sequence). With 4 bases removed from V and 2 bases from J, the gap between germline ends came to 10 bases. This CDR3 is built from 14 residues. This CDR3 is CASSTAQATDTQYF. CDR3 in DNA: TGTGCCAGTAGTACAGCTCAGGCCACAGATACGCAGTATTTT.

A few counts support this clone. J is TRBJ2-7 and V is TRBV7-2; possibly TRBD2 for D (5 bases). The CDR3 is made up of 15 amino acids. V gave up 2 bases and J gave up 5 bases, with 16 bases separating them. Germline assignment: CDR1 SGHTA and CDR2 FQGNSA. CDR3 coding DNA: TGTGCCAGCAGCTTATTCGCAGGAGGAAGAGACGAGCAGTACTTC. This codes for CASSLFAGGRDEQYF.

The rearrangement uses TRBV4-2 and TRBJ2-5; 10 bases are a match to TRBD1. J was trimmed by 2 bases and V by 4 bases; bases with no gene match: 1. This CDR3 is built from 14 residues. CDR1 and CDR2 from the germline V gene are LGHNA and YNFKEQ. CDR3 in amino acids: CASSPDRGQETQYF. DNA of the CDR3: TGTGCCAGCAGCCCGGACAGGGGGCAAGAGACCCAGTACTTC.

This clone has a single count. This chain connects TRBV7-2 to TRBJ2-7, with D perhaps matching TRBD2 (6 bases). The CDR3 length is 15 residues. V lost 10 bases and J 0 bases, leaving 19 bases between the germline ends. Germline CDR1 reads SGHTA; CDR2 reads FQGNSA. CDR3 region: CATTGGTQSSYEQYF. The CDR3 coding sequence is TGTGCCACCACAGGAGGGACCCAGAGCTCCTACGAGCAGTACTTC. The full variable domain, its missing parts supplied by reference TRBV7-2 and TRBJ2-7, is GAGVSQSPSNKVTEKGKDVELRCDPISGHTALYWYRQSLGQGLEFLIYFQGNSAPDKSGLPSDRFSAERTGGSVSTLTIQRTQQEDSAVYLCATTGGTQSSYEQYFGPGTRLTVT.

The V and J genes are TRBV19 and TRBJ1-5, with D unresolved. The CDR3 runs 16 residues. Germline CDR1 LNHDA, CDR2 SQIVND (reference sequence). V was shortened by 6 bases and J by 5 bases, with 20 bases between the two germline ends. The CDR3 DNA reads TGTGCCAGTAGCCCCTCGGGGTTGAGACGCTATCAGCCCCAGCATTTT. This gives the protein CASSPSGLRRYQPQHF.

The chain employs TRBV7-8 and TRBJ2-2, with D perhaps TRBD2 (5 bases). The CDR3 totals 13 residues. Trimming removed 10 bases at V and 7 bases at J, with 16 bases between. Germline CDR1 and CDR2: SGHVS and FQNEAQ. The CDR3: CATKGQAGGELFF. In DNA, the CDR3 is TGTGCCACCAAGGGTCAGGCGGGCGGGGAGCTGTTTTTT.

This clone was seen a few times. The V call is TRBV5-6, the J call TRBJ1-5; D uncertain. V was shortened by 1 base and J by 2 bases, with 13 bases between the two germline ends. The CDR3 has 16 residues. Germline assignment: CDR1 SGHDT and CDR2 YYEEEE. The CDR3 DNA is TGTGCCAGCAGCTTGAGATACCTATCCGGCAATCAGCCCCAGCATTTT. This sequence encodes CASSLRYLSGNQPQHF.

The chain has TRBV10-3 and TRBJ2-7, with no clear D. V was pared by 0 bases and J by 6 bases, with 12 bases between. The CDR3 length is 14 residues. The V gene's germline CDR1 is ENHRY and CDR2 SYGVKD. CDR3 nucleotides: TGTGCCATCAGTGAGTCCTACGCCGGTAGCGAGCAGTACTTC. It codes for CAISESYAGSEQYF.

V gene TRBV5-1 combines with J gene TRBJ2-7, with D maybe TRBD1 (6 bases). The CDR3 runs to 13 residues. CDR1 SGHRS and CDR2 YFSETQ come from the germline V gene. Trimming pared 2 bases from V and 7 bases from J, leaving 13 bases between. The CDR3 protein is CASSFTGTWEQYF. CDR3 DNA: TGCGCCAGCAGCTTTACAGGGACGTGGGAGCAGTACTTC.

On this clone: The sample contains more than one DNA sequence encoding this CDR3. The chain recombines TRBV9 with TRBJ2-1; 11 nucleotides align to TRBD2. The CDR3 runs to 14 residues. V lost 4 bases, J lost 8 bases, and 5 bases stayed unmatched. The germline CDR1 and CDR2 sequences are SGDLS and YYNGEE. DNA for the CDR3: TGTGCCAGCAGCCTTGGACTAGCGGGCCATGAGCAGTTCTTC. This sequence encodes CASSLGLAGHEQFF.